This section outlines one T cell receptor beta chain sequence together with its context. Its matching antigen is unknown. This may be a read error, as it is one base from a much larger clone. The data were taken from a study of molecular identifiers for immune sequencing clone quantification. Study details: In the replicates, RNA derived from around 20,000 or 100,000 naive CD8 cells was divided into five parts, and four were sequenced. The study's findings and limits: Should identical TCR molecules share a barcode, the sizes of highly expanded clones could be underestimated.

In germline, CDR1 is KGHDR, CDR2 SFDVKD. The CDR3 runs to 15 residues. Trimming at V came to 9 bases and at J to 12 bases, leaving 15 bases not matched to a gene. Bulk TCR library preparation followed previously described methods with listed TCR primers. TCRdb re-called the PCR reads with MiXCR, one entry per CDR3 protein. This repertoire shows about 640,000 distinct CDR3 sequences, nearly 20% found once; its top ten account for about 0.9%. Naive CD8 T cells were sorted, and the gate applied was CD8+CD4-CCR7+CD45RA+. What was sequenced was naive CD8+ T cells from blood, with Jurkat cell RNA spiked in. Documented subset: FACS-sorted CD8+CD4-CCR7+CD45RA+ naive T cells. The sequence was collected from a human donor in good health. Some libraries in this study had Jurkat cell RNA spiked in. The chain uses TRBV24-1 and TRBJ2-1; 11 nucleotides align to TRBD2. CDR3 region: CATGASSGGMDGQFF. The CDR3 DNA is TGTGCCACCGGGGCTTCTAGCGGGGGGATGGATGGGCAGTTCTTC.